One sample yielded the 12 T cell receptor beta chains listed below, sequenced in a study of cytomegalovirus exposure and HLA in healthy donors. Primers included in the PCR were 60 Vbeta and 13 Jbeta primers. Some clones are missing from TCRdb's copy, which holds only in-frame ones; the method was immunoSEQ multiplex PCR. Here the sample spans over 150,000 clones, 60% to 85% being singletons. Sequences were obtained from PBMCs. These receptors were taken from a girl between 5 and 17 years old in good health and CMV-seropositive.

The chain combines TRBV11-2 with TRBJ1-5; D possibly corresponds to TRBD1 (5 bases). Looked up from germline, CDR1 is SGHAT and CDR2 is FQNNGV. This CDR3 has 16 residues. V lost 1 base to trimming and J lost 2 bases, with 12 bases between them. The DNA for the CDR3 is TGTGCCAGCAGCTTAGGTGCGGGGGGTCGCAATCAGCCCCAGCATTTT. It specifies CASSLGAGGRNQPQHF. Full variable domain (outside the CDR3, taken from reference TRBV11-2 and TRBJ1-5): EAGVAQSPRYKIIEKRQSVAFWCNPISGHATLYWYQQILGQGPKLLIQFQNNGVVDDSQLPKDRFSAERLKGVDSTLKIQPAKLEDSAVYLCASSLGAGGRNQPQHFGDGTRLSIL.

The chain employs TRBV5-5 and TRBJ2-1; 11 bases are shared with TRBD2. CDR1 is SGHKS and CDR2 is YYEKEE in the germline V gene (reference sequence). The CDR3 is 15 residues long. J lost 9 bases, V lost 0 bases, and 5 bases had no gene match. The CDR3: CASSLEGLAGGEQFF. CDR3 DNA sequence: TGTGCCAGCAGCTTGGAGGGCCTAGCGGGGGGTGAGCAGTTCTTC.

J is TRBJ1-3 and V is TRBV2; 10 bases agree with TRBD1. This CDR3 contains 18 residues. The V and J ends lost 4 bases and 1 base, in that order; junction bases with no gene match: 10. The germline CDR1 and CDR2 sequences are SNHLY and FYNNEI. The CDR3 coding sequence is TGTGCCAGCAGTGCGCCGGGACAGGGGATTTCATCTGGAAACACCATATATTTT. This codes for CASSAPGQGISSGNTIYF. Combining the CDR3 with reference TRBV2 and TRBJ1-3 gives the whole variable domain EPEVTQTPSHQVTQMGQEVILRCVPISNHLYFYWYRQILGQKVEFLVSFYNNEISEKSEIFDDQFSVERPDGSNFTLKIRSTKLEDSAMYFCASSAPGQGISSGNTIYFGEGSWLTVV.

The chain links TRBV12-2 to TRBJ2-7; TRBD2, the table's D call, lacks a check against the DNA. TRBV12-2 has pseudogene status. CDR3 length: 14 residues. The CDR3 loop reads CASRLVVAGDEQYF. CDR3 DNA: TGTGCAAGTCGCTTAGTTGTAGCGGGGGACGAGCAGTACTTC.

The V call is TRBV9, the J call TRBJ2-7; D is possibly TRBD1 (6 bases). Trimming removed 5 bases at V and 2 bases at J, with 17 bases between. The CDR3 covers 15 residues. Germline assignment: CDR1 SGDLS and CDR2 YYNGEE. Written as DNA, the CDR3 is TGTGCCAGCAGTCCAACCGGGACAAGTACCTACGAGCAGTACTTC. It is translated as CASSPTGTSTYEQYF.

CDR3 sequence: CASSQDGQGDTEAFF. DNA of the CDR3: TGCGCCAGCAGCCAAGATGGGCAGGGGGACACTGAAGCTTTCTTT. The chain links TRBV4-3 to TRBJ1-1, with 7 bases that match TRBD1. CDR1 is LGHNA, CDR2 YSLEER, per germline. The CDR3 is 15 residues long. With V trimmed by 0 bases and J by 3 bases, 4 bases remained unmatched.

The chain links TRBV6-1 to TRBJ1-4; tentatively, D is TRBD1 (5 bases). The ends were cut back, 6 bases at V and 7 bases at J, with 9 bases in the middle. CDR3 length: 12 amino acids. CDR1 MNHNS and CDR2 SASEGT come from the germline V gene. CDR3 in amino acids: CASRAGGEKLFF. The CDR3 nucleotides are TGTGCCAGCAGGGCGGGGGGTGAAAAACTGTTTTTT.

This chain joins TRBV7-9 and TRBJ2-2; unclear D gene. Germline lookup yields CDR1 SEHNR and CDR2 FQNEAQ (reference sequence). The CDR3 consists of 13 residues. Between the trimmed V and J ends, which lost 1 base and 4 bases, there was a span of 4 bases. CDR3 nucleotide sequence: TGTGCCAGCAGCTTAGACGGCACCGGGGAGCTGTTTTTT. Its protein is CASSLDGTGELFF. The variable domain in full, completed from reference TRBV7-9 and TRBJ2-2, reads DTGVSQNPRHKITKRGQNVTFRCDPISEHNRLYWYRQTLGQGPEFLTYFQNEAQLEKSRLLSDRFSAERPKGSFSTLEIQRTEQGDSAMYLCASSLDGTGELFFGEGSRLTVL.

The V and J genes are TRBV10-3 and TRBJ2-7; maybe TRBD2 (5 bases). CDR3 length: 14 amino acids. The germline CDR1 and CDR2 sequences are ENHRY and SYGVKD. Trimming left V 0 bases short and J 6 bases short, with 12 bases between. The CDR3 DNA is TGTGCCATCAGTGAGTCGAAGCTAGCTCCCGAGCAGTACTTC. Amino acid sequence: CAISESKLAPEQYF.

The chain links TRBV7-2 to TRBJ2-3; D gene uncertain. Per the germline V gene, CDR1 is SGHTA and CDR2 is FQGNSA. The CDR3 is 11 residues long. V was trimmed by 5 bases and J by 2 bases, leaving 2 bases between them. The CDR3 region has the DNA TGTGCCAGCAGCCACACAGATACGCAGTATTTT. Protein: CASSHTDTQYF.

The V and J genes are TRBV19 and TRBJ1-5; TRBD1 agrees at 10 bases. The CDR3 covers 16 residues. The germline CDR1 and CDR2 sequences are LNHDA and SQIVND (reference sequence). The V and J ends lost 5 bases and 6 bases, in that order; junction bases with no gene match: 10. The CDR3 nucleotides read TGTGCCAGTAGTCCCACTTCCGGGACAGGGGCTCAGCCCCAGCATTTT. Protein sequence: CASSPTSGTGAQPQHF. The variable domain in full, with the rest retrieved from reference TRBV19 and TRBJ1-5, is DGGITQSPKYLFRKEGQNVTLSCEQNLNHDAMYWYRQDPGQGLRLIYYSQIVNDFQKGDIAEGYSVSREKKESFPLTVTSAQKNPTAFYLCASSPTSGTGAQPQHFGDGTRLSIL.

CDR3 nucleotide sequence: TGTGCCAGCAGTTACTACAGGGGTAAGGACGAGCAGTACTTC. Translated, it gives CASSYYRGKDEQYF. J is TRBJ2-7 and V is TRBV6-6, with TRBD1 matching over 7 bases. The CDR3 length is 14 residues. The V and J ends lost 1 base and 5 bases, in that order; junction bases with no gene match: 5. Germline loops: CDR1 MNHNY, CDR2 SVGAGI (reference sequence).